This entry is about one TCR beta chain. Germline CDR1 reads GTSNPN; CDR2 reads SVGIG (reference sequence). There are 10 residues in the CDR3. Trimming removed 7 bases at V and 10 bases at J, with 8 bases between. Per the original data handling: Researchers report that nucleated cell counts were estimated from reference gene primer amplification. Repertoires were generated with immunoSEQ multiplex PCR, while TCRdb's copy carries only in-frame clones and drops some. That table is the source of V, J and clone size, and D and trimming were worked out from the DNA. The table includes 30,000 to 35,000 clones, about 90% detected once. The data originate from a study of blood T cell repertoires in COVID-19. Study in general: Samples taken during acute and convalescent COVID-19 were collected in the United States, Italy and Spain. T cells, B-cell-depleted T cells, or PBMCs provided the cDNA or gDNA that served as material.

The clonotype was recovered from a human donor with active COVID-19. The donor label of this sample is uncertain. Material for sequencing was peripheral blood. The gene calls are TRBV30 and TRBJ1-6; weak D call: TRBD1 (5 bases). CDR3 sequence (DNA): TGTGCCTCCGGGGGGTCACCCCTCCACTTT. It codes for CASGGSPLHF. Drawing the rest from reference TRBV30 and TRBJ1-6, the complete variable domain is SQTIHQWPATLVQPVGSPLSLECTVEGTSNPNLYWYRQAAGRGLQLLFYSVGIGQISSEVPQNLSASRPQDRQFILSSKKLLLSDSGFYLCASGGSPLHFGNGTRLTVT.